One sample yielded the 24 T cell receptor beta chains listed below, sequenced in a study of identical twins. TCRdb called the 5' RACE reads again in MiXCR, with one record for every CDR3 protein. The sample has around 1.7 million distinct CDR3 sequences; around 29% are singletons. The specimen was cord blood. All receptors derive from a newborn girl in good health.

The chain links TRBV4-1 to TRBJ2-1; TRBD2 matches at 11 bases. Per the germline V gene, CDR1 is MGHRA and CDR2 is YSYEKL. The CDR3 is 16 amino acids. V trimming: 7 bases; J trimming: 0 bases; junction bases outside the gene matches: 5. The CDR3 loop is CASNRLAGSSYNEQFF. CDR3 bases: TGCGCCAGCAACCGACTAGCGGGAAGCTCCTACAATGAGCAGTTCTTC.

On this clonotype itself: Germline is not matched at one junction end, which may reflect a read error. The rearrangement links TRBV2 to TRBJ2-7; TRBD2 agrees at 12 bases. The CDR3 loop spans 14 amino acids. Germline V gene sequence: CDR1 SNHLY, CDR2 FYNNEI. The CDR3 bases are TGTGTCAGCAGTGGGACTAGCGGGTCCTACGAGCAGTACTTC. As protein: CVSSGTSGSYEQYF.

In this sample, this clonotype turned up a few times. The gene calls are TRBV3-1 and TRBJ2-5, with D hard to call. In germline, CDR1 is LGHDT, CDR2 YNNKEL (reference sequence). The CDR3 extends over 14 amino acids. Trimming removed 0 bases at V and 3 bases at J, with 8 bases between. CDR3 coding DNA: TGTGCCAGCAGCCAAGATGCCAAAAAAGAGACCCAGTACTTC. This sequence encodes CASSQDAKKETQYF.

The rearrangement links TRBV28 to TRBJ2-5, with 7 nucleotides matching TRBD1. The CDR3 runs 14 residues. Per germline, CDR1 MDHEN and CDR2 SYDVKM. The CDR3 nucleotides read TGTAGGAAATTGACAGGGCCTAAAGAAGAGACCCAGTACTTC. This translates into CRKLTGPKEETQYF.

This clonotype was seen a handful of times. The rearrangement joins TRBV12-3 or TRBV12-4 to TRBJ1-2; 10 bases agree with TRBD1. The CDR3 spans 14 residues. V lost 6 bases to trimming and J lost 6 bases; unmatched junction nucleotides: 7. The CDR3 DNA follows: TGTGCCAGCAGCCCTCGGGACAGGGGTGATGGCTACACCTTC. This translates into CASSPRDRGDGYTF.

This clonotype occurred once. The rearrangement uses TRBV3-1 and TRBJ2-1; the match to TRBD2 covers 12 bases. The end of the DNA is better explained by TRBJ2-7, so the J call may be wrong. The length of the CDR3 is 20 residues. Germline V CDR1 and CDR2: LGHDT, YNNKEL (reference sequence). CDR3 protein: CASSQGGSSGRAPSYNEQYF. The CDR3 DNA reads as TGTGCCAGCAGCCAAGGGGGGTCTAGCGGGAGGGCCCCCTCCTACAATGAGCAGTACTTC.

The V gene is TRBV3-1, the J gene TRBJ1-3; D is ambiguous. Germline values: CDR1 LGHDT, CDR2 YNNKEL (reference sequence). The V end lost 0 bases, the J end lost 0 bases, and 9 bases lay between the germline ends. The length of the CDR3 is 16 residues. CDR3 sequence: CASSQEGSYSGNTIYF. The CDR3 coding sequence is TGTGCCAGCAGCCAAGAGGGCAGCTACTCTGGAAACACCATATATTTT.

This clonotype showed up just a few times. The chain uses TRBV5-1 and TRBJ2-1; TRBD2 aligns across 8 bases. V was clipped by 4 bases and J by 0 bases; unmatched bases: 9. Germline V gene data show CDR1 as SGHRS and CDR2 as YFSETQ. This CDR3 contains 17 residues. In nucleotides, the CDR3 is TGCGCCAGCAGCCTCCTTAGCGGGATCGGCTCCTACAATGAGCAGTTCTTC. Protein product: CASSLLSGIGSYNEQFF. Full variable domain (remainder filled in from reference TRBV5-1 and TRBJ2-1): KAGVTQTPRYLIKTRGQQVTLSCSPISGHRSVSWYQQTPGQGLQFLFEYFSETQRNKGNFPGRFSGRQFSNSRSEMNVSTLELGDSALYLCASSLLSGIGSYNEQFFGPGTRLTVL.

This clonotype was seen a few times. CDR3 in amino acids: CASALSSYNEQFF. Written as DNA, the CDR3 is TGTGCCAGCGCCCTCAGCTCCTACAATGAGCAGTTCTTC. The chain joins TRBV27 to TRBJ2-1; D ambiguous. V dropped 8 bases and J dropped 0 bases, with 8 bases sitting between them. Germline V CDR1 and CDR2: MNHEY, SMNVEV (reference sequence). The CDR3 contains 13 residues.

This clonotype was seen more than once but under ten times. The rearrangement joins TRBV2 to TRBJ2-7; TRBD1 is a possible D gene (6 bases). Germline CDR1 is SNHLY and CDR2 is FYNNEI. The CDR3 runs to 12 residues. Between the trimmed V and J ends, which lost 8 bases and 4 bases, there was a span of 12 bases. In DNA, the CDR3 is TGTGCCAGCGAGTTACAGGGTTACGAGCAGTACTTC. As protein: CASELQGYEQYF.

The rearrangement uses TRBV20-1 and TRBJ2-4; perhaps D is TRBD1 or TRBD2 (5 bases each). Germline-derived CDR1 and CDR2 are DFQATT and SNEGSKA (reference sequence). This CDR3 spans 15 amino acids. Trimming pared 4 bases from V and 1 base from J, leaving 14 bases between. This CDR3 is CSAKVQGAAKNIQYF. The CDR3 DNA follows: TGCAGTGCTAAGGTTCAGGGAGCGGCCAAAAACATTCAGTACTTC.

This clonotype was seen once. This chain uses TRBV27 with TRBJ1-5; 9 positions match TRBD1. The CDR3 contains 15 residues. The J segment lost 6 bases and the V segment lost 3 bases, leaving 6 bases of the junction unmatched. Germline V gene sequence: CDR1 MNHEY, CDR2 SMNVEV (reference sequence). CDR3 in DNA: TGTGCCAGCAGTTTCCACCTGGGACAGGGTCAGCCCCAGCATTTT. Protein product: CASSFHLGQGQPQHF.

The chain has TRBV2 and TRBJ2-2; tentatively, D is TRBD1 (5 bases). The V and J ends lost 4 bases and 6 bases respectively, with 12 bases between them. Germline assignment: CDR1 SNHLY and CDR2 FYNNEI. This CDR3 contains 14 residues. The CDR3 reads CASSVQGGAGELFF. In nucleotides, the CDR3 is TGTGCCAGCAGTGTGCAGGGCGGCGCCGGGGAGCTGTTTTTT. Combining the CDR3 with reference TRBV2 and TRBJ2-2 gives the whole variable domain EPEVTQTPSHQVTQMGQEVILRCVPISNHLYFYWYRQILGQKVEFLVSFYNNEISEKSEIFDDQFSVERPDGSNFTLKIRSTKLEDSAMYFCASSVQGGAGELFFGEGSRLTVL.

This clonotype was seen only a few times. The chain links TRBV29-1 to TRBJ2-4; no firm D call. The germline V gene encodes CDR1 SQVTM and CDR2 ANQGSEA. Trimming shortened V by 3 bases and J by 3 bases, and 9 bases separated the two germline ends. The length of the CDR3 is 13 residues. The CDR3 DNA reads as TGCAGCGTTGAGGCCCTATACAAAAACATTCAGTACTTC. This translates into CSVEALYKNIQYF.

CDR3 nucleotide sequence: TGTGCCAGCAGCCAAGATGGGGGGACCTCTAACTATGGCTACACCTTC. The encoded protein is CASSQDGGTSNYGYTF. V and J are TRBV4-2 and TRBJ1-2; D might be TRBD1 (5 bases). With 0 bases removed from V and 0 bases from J, the gap between germline ends came to 11 bases. The CDR3 spans 16 residues. From germline, CDR1 is LGHNA and CDR2 YNFKEQ.

The chain is built from TRBV6-1 and TRBJ2-5; 8 bases align to TRBD2. Unmatched junction bases numbered 5, after V lost 7 bases and J lost 4 bases. Germline V lookup: CDR1 MNHNS, CDR2 SASEGT. The CDR3 is made up of 13 amino acids. For the CDR3, the DNA is TGTGCCAGCAAGGAGCGGGGGCCAGAGACCCAGTACTTC. Protein: CASKERGPETQYF.

This chain uses TRBV3-1 with TRBJ1-4; TRBD1 matches 8 bases. The V segment lost 3 bases and the J segment 6 bases; nucleotides outside the gene matches: 6. The CDR3 is made up of 15 amino acids. Germline values: CDR1 LGHDT, CDR2 YNNKEL (reference sequence). Here the CDR3 DNA reads TGTGCCAGCAGCCAGGACGGGACAGGATATGAAAAACTGTTTTTT. This codes for CASSQDGTGYEKLFF.

The chain couples TRBV20-1 to TRBJ2-2, with 8 bases lining up with TRBD2. Germline loops: CDR1 DFQATT, CDR2 SNEGSKA (reference sequence). CDR3 length: 14 amino acids. J gave up 5 bases and V 3 bases, and 5 bases lay outside the gene matches. CDR3 in amino acids: CSASGRGGTGELFF. CDR3 DNA: TGCAGTGCTAGCGGTCGGGGGGGTACCGGGGAGCTGTTTTTT.

The chain employs TRBV6-2 or TRBV6-3 and TRBJ2-1, with 8 bases identical to TRBD1. The germline V gene has CDR1 MNHEY and CDR2 SVGEGT. The CDR3 length is 15 residues. Losses at the gene ends were 5 bases for V and 1 base for J; bases not matched to a gene: 4. Written as DNA, the CDR3 is TGTGCCAGCAGTGGTCAGGGGGCTTCCTACAATGAGCAGTTCTTC. Its protein is CASSGQGASYNEQFF.

This clonotype was seen a handful of times. The rearrangement links TRBV7-2 to TRBJ2-4; D is undetermined. The V end was cut by 1 base, the J end by 0 bases, with 7 bases between. Germline lookup yields CDR1 SGHTA and CDR2 FQGNSA. The CDR3 has 15 residues. CDR3 DNA: TGTGCCAGCAGCTTAGGAGCGATAGCCAAAAACATTCAGTACTTC. This sequence encodes CASSLGAIAKNIQYF.

This chain connects TRBV20-1 to TRBJ2-3; possible D gene TRBD1, 6 bases. This CDR3 has 15 residues. Germline CDR1 and CDR2: DFQATT and SNEGSKA (reference sequence). V lost 4 bases and J 0 bases, leaving 14 bases between the germline ends. The CDR3 DNA reads TGCAGTGCTACCCACAGGGCATCTAGCACAGATACGCAGTATTTT. It translates to CSATHRASSTDTQYF.

V gene TRBV15 combines with J gene TRBJ2-3; the D gene could be TRBD1 or TRBD2 (6 bases each). Looked up from germline, CDR1 is LNHNV and CDR2 is YYDKDF (reference sequence). This CDR3 region has 17 residues. Trimming pared 0 bases from V and 2 bases from J, leaving 15 bases between. CDR3 amino acids: CATSRDLRGPYTDTQYF. In DNA form, the CDR3 reads TGTGCCACCAGCAGAGATCTCCGGGGGCCTTACACAGATACGCAGTATTTT.

Ten or more counts support this clonotype. One junction end does not reproduce the germline sequence, and a read error may be involved. V gene TRBV5-1 combines with J gene TRBJ2-3, with D possibly matching TRBD2 (5 bases). The CDR3 sequence is 12 residues long. Per germline, CDR1 SGHRS and CDR2 YFSETQ. CDR3 region: CASRTSTDTQYF. DNA of the CDR3: TGTGCCAGCAGGACTAGCACAGATACGCAGTATTTT.

This clonotype was counted a few times. The rearrangement links TRBV20-1 to TRBJ2-3; TRBD2 aligns across 8 bases. V was clipped by 3 bases and J by 1 base; unmatched bases: 9. The CDR3 contains 16 residues. Germline V gene sequence: CDR1 DFQATT, CDR2 SNEGSKA (reference sequence). The CDR3 protein is CSARKHSGAGTDTQYF. In nucleotides, the CDR3 is TGCAGTGCTAGGAAACATAGCGGGGCGGGCACAGATACGCAGTATTTT.